The 7 T cell receptor beta chains reported below all come from one sample, sequenced in a study of blood T cell repertoires in COVID-19. Clones were sequenced by immunoSEQ multiplex PCR, and TCRdb holds only the in-frame ones, with some missing. Here the sample spans 150,000 to 200,000 clones, 75% to 90% being singletons. The sample comprised peripheral blood. The receptors originated from a man between 60 and 75 years old with acute or convalescent COVID-19.

The gene calls are TRBV6-2 or TRBV6-3 and TRBJ2-1, with TRBD2 matching 10 bases. V trimming: 2 bases; J trimming: 8 bases; junction bases outside the gene matches: 6. CDR3 length: 15 residues. From germline, CDR1 is MNHEY and CDR2 SVGEGT. CDR3 bases: TGTGCCAGCAGTTACGGGCTAGCGGGAGTGCATGAGCAGTTCTTC. Amino acid sequence: CASSYGLAGVHEQFF.

This clone appeared once. The chain joins TRBV6-5 to TRBJ2-7, with 8 bases lining up with TRBD1. Germline V gene lookup returns CDR1 MNHEY and CDR2 SVGAGI. The CDR3 extends over 13 amino acids. Trimming cost V 7 bases and J 3 bases; bases outside gene matches: 5. CDR3 nucleotide sequence: TGTGCCAGCACCGCGACAGGGGTCTACGAGCAGTACTTC. Protein product: CASTATGVYEQYF.

The count of this clone is one. V and J are TRBV28 and TRBJ2-7; 8 bases line up with TRBD2. The length of the CDR3 is 19 residues. V lost 7 bases and J lost 1; bases outside the gene matches: 21. Germline V lookup: CDR1 MDHEN, CDR2 SYDVKM. This CDR3 reads CASIPPGGRLSGRSYEQYF. The DNA for the CDR3 is TGTGCCAGCATTCCCCCCGGAGGTAGGCTCAGCGGGAGATCCTACGAGCAGTACTTC.

This clone has a single count. This CDR3 reads CASSYRGAADTQYF. The CDR3 coding sequence is TGTGCCAGCAGTTACCGGGGTGCCGCAGATACGCAGTATTTT. The chain combines TRBV6-6 with TRBJ2-3, with TRBD2 as a possible D gene (5 bases). The V gene lost 2 bases and the J gene lost 4 bases, with 10 bases spanning the gap. Germline V gives CDR1 MNHNY, CDR2 SVGAGI (reference sequence). The CDR3 covers 14 residues.

The genes are TRBV29-1 and TRBJ1-2; 10 bases are a match to TRBD1. Germline assignment: CDR1 SQVTM and CDR2 ANQGSEA. This CDR3 spans 14 amino acids. V was pared by 5 bases and J by 4 bases, with 7 bases of the junction left unmatched. The CDR3 here is CSVKTGGDLYGYTF. The CDR3 DNA sequence: TGCAGCGTTAAGACAGGGGGCGACCTCTATGGCTACACCTTC.

This sequence joins TRBV18 and TRBJ2-2; the match to TRBD1 covers 7 bases. V lost 1 base to trimming and J lost 2 bases; unmatched junction nucleotides: 10. CDR3 length: 18 residues. Per germline, CDR1 KGHSH and CDR2 LQKENI. Here the CDR3 reads CASSPRVLGQENTGELFF. The DNA for the CDR3 is TGTGCCAGCTCACCACGGGTCCTTGGACAGGAAAACACCGGGGAGCTGTTTTTT.

The chain has TRBV7-3 and TRBJ2-2, with D unclear. The CDR3 runs to 13 residues. The V gene's germline CDR1 is SGHTA and CDR2 FQGTGA. Trimming stripped 3 bases from V and 7 bases from J, with 9 bases between. The CDR3 reads CASSFSPVGELFF. The CDR3 nucleotides read TGTGCCAGCAGCTTTAGTCCCGTCGGGGAGCTGTTTTTT.